The clone carrying this T cell receptor beta chain showed up many times. This entry is derived from a study of CD8+CD57+ T cells in acquired aplastic anemia. The use of genomic DNA as template underpinned the TCR beta VDJ and CDR3 profiling. TCRdb independently ran MiXCR on the reads; one entry per CDR3 protein. The sample includes about 470,000 distinct CDR3 sequences, more than 25% seen only once; the top ten take roughly 0.8%. CD8+CD57+ cell expansion had been shown by flow cytometry in patients chosen for sequencing. The sequence was collected from a human donor with aplastic anemia. Sample: sorted CD4+, CD8+, or CD8+CD57+ T cells (not recorded which) from PBMCs.

The CDR3 DNA follows: TGTGCCAGCAGTGACTTCCGCAACTATGGCTACACCTTC. Translation: CASSDFRNYGYTF. The chain is built from TRBV6-1 and TRBJ1-2; D gene ambiguous. CDR1 is MNHNS and CDR2 is SASEGT in the germline V gene. This CDR3 is 13 amino acids long. Deletions cut 3 bases from V and 2 bases from J, with 7 bases between.